A selection of T cell receptor beta chains follows, all from one sample in a study of graft-versus-host responses after intestinal transplantation. Sequenced by immunoSEQ multiplex PCR; TCRdb stores in-frame clones only, minus some. The top ten hold roughly 2.5% of the sample, which has roughly 9,800 clones, about 90% seen once. This specimen was PBMCs, taken roughly 46 days after intestinal transplant. The source is a human patient who received an intestinal transplant, so some T cells may come from the graft donor. CDR3s include the opening cysteine and the closing phenylalanine or tryptophan. Each record gives: D gene, V gene, CDR3 protein. A D gene is named only where the DNA matches it firmly.

d_gene: -
v_gene: TRBV19
CDR3aa: CASSRQGGEKLFF

d_gene: TRBD2
v_gene: TRBV7-6
CDR3aa: CASSHGLAGVNEQFF

d_gene: TRBD1
v_gene: TRBV6-6
CDR3aa: CASSSVKRQGGYTF

d_gene: TRBD2
v_gene: TRBV6-1
CDR3aa: CASSGLAGGSSDTQYF

d_gene: TRBD2
v_gene: TRBV6-6
CDR3aa: CASGGLAGAYEQYF

d_gene: -
v_gene: TRBV14
CDR3aa: CASSQAVENSPLHF

d_gene: TRBD2
v_gene: TRBV4-1
CDR3aa: CASRGLGRNEQYF

d_gene: -
v_gene: TRBV6-5
CDR3aa: CASSYVGGADTQYF

d_gene: TRBD1
v_gene: TRBV6-1
CDR3aa: CASSHPWQGAGGYTF

d_gene: -
v_gene: TRBV5-4
CDR3aa: CASSLLQGLTLSTGELFF

d_gene: TRBD2
v_gene: TRBV5-4
CDR3aa: CASSRTSGSNNEQFF

d_gene: -
v_gene: TRBV5-3
CDR3aa: CARSLPRQPYEQYF

d_gene: TRBD2
v_gene: TRBV9
CDR3aa: CASSEGPSGGEETQYF

d_gene: -
v_gene: TRBV7-3
CDR3aa: CASSLGLGPYEQYF

d_gene: TRBD2
v_gene: TRBV5-5
CDR3aa: CASSLGLAGVYEQYF

d_gene: -
v_gene: TRBV10-2
CDR3aa: CASSEGEAGWITGNTIYF

d_gene: -
v_gene: TRBV11-1
CDR3aa: CASSPRTDPLGSPLHF

d_gene: -
v_gene: TRBV4-1
CDR3aa: CASSQEGPLSSYEQYF

d_gene: -
v_gene: TRBV6-6
CDR3aa: CASSLSGLPEVSTLHF

d_gene: -
v_gene: TRBV6-5
CDR3aa: CASSYRTEETQYF

d_gene: TRBD1
v_gene: TRBV7-3
CDR3aa: CASSLGQGVSYEQYF

d_gene: TRBD2
v_gene: TRBV6-5
CDR3aa: CASSYSAGGNNEQFF

d_gene: -
v_gene: TRBV7-9
CDR3aa: CASGGIAHYEQYF

d_gene: -
v_gene: TRBV5-5
CDR3aa: CASSLEGNEQYF

d_gene: -
v_gene: TRBV6-5
CDR3aa: CASSYSEGSGNTIYF

d_gene: TRBD1
v_gene: TRBV6-5
CDR3aa: CASSPLQGALYEQYF

d_gene: TRBD2
v_gene: TRBV5-1
CDR3aa: CASSPTSGRGEQYF

d_gene: -
v_gene: TRBV7-9
CDR3aa: CASSLLDVGPNTEAFF

d_gene: -
v_gene: TRBV13
CDR3aa: CASSPDPSNYEQYF

d_gene: TRBD2
v_gene: TRBV14
CDR3aa: CASSQEDKTSGAGDTQYF

d_gene: -
v_gene: TRBV11-2
CDR3aa: CASSLGPNTGELFF

d_gene: TRBD2
v_gene: TRBV2
CDR3aa: CASSDPAGHASGRGDEQFF

d_gene: TRBD1
v_gene: TRBV6-6
CDR3aa: CASMGQGGTGELFF

d_gene: -
v_gene: TRBV20-1
CDR3aa: CSASRGDTQYF

d_gene: -
v_gene: TRBV18
CDR3aa: CASSPRAGGDSNQPQHF

d_gene: -
v_gene: TRBV6-6
CDR3aa: CASTGHVTYVPDTQYF

d_gene: -
v_gene: TRBV27
CDR3aa: CASSLNSNYGYTF

d_gene: -
v_gene: TRBV5-4
CDR3aa: CASREGTFSTDTQYF

d_gene: -
v_gene: TRBV7-3
CDR3aa: CASSLIGGLDTQYF

d_gene: TRBD1
v_gene: TRBV2
CDR3aa: CASSPRDRSYGYTF

d_gene: -
v_gene: TRBV7-9
CDR3aa: CASSGNTYYGYTF